The present T cell receptor beta chain was sequenced within a study of shared clonotypes between healthy human individuals (TCRdb year 2020). A note on the overall study: Two women and a few men aged 18 to 49 years were included in the cohort. Per donor, leukapheresis produced somewhere between about 0.85 and 8.9 billion PBMCs. Different laboratories and diverse techniques were used to prepare libraries and sequence TCR repertoires, to increase sequencing depth and limit assay-specific biases. To estimate repertoire size and how much clonotypes are shared between individuals, the study performed deep sequencing of blood TCR repertoires from 4 to 6 healthy adults. For each donor, three plates each were used for CD4 naive and CD4 memory, two plates were used for CD8 naive, and one plate was used for CD8 memory. Broad study findings and their caveats: Naive subsets generally had larger estimated clonotype richness than memory subsets did. Pairwise subsampling indicated that sequencing depth was expected to affect the degree of clonotype sharing among donors. Compared with non-shared clonotypes, the clonotypes found in all four sorted-subset donors had higher generation probabilities. Even with the large sequencing depth, rarefaction of the sorted-subset datasets indicated that sequencing was incomplete. Sampling was restricted to blood, and TCR repertoires in tissue are likely to differ from TCR repertoires in blood. Across four donors, roughly 5.4% of naive CD4, more than 3% of naive CD8, under 2.5% of memory CD4, and roughly 0.4% of memory CD8 clonotypes were shared. The small number of donors limited the genetic and exposure-history diversity represented.

The CDR3 holds 16 amino acids from the cysteine to the phenylalanine. The DNA shown is the 48-base CDR3, in frame from base 1. A distance of 12 bases separates the germline ends of V and J, which lose 1 base and 0 bases respectively. For CDR1 and CDR2, the germline V gene (reference sequence) lists LNHDA and SQIVND. The donors were healthy, HIV-negative adults with no recently reported acute infections or vaccinations. Only Caucasian adults living in Nashville, Tennessee, USA were represented among the donors. The CD8 memory samples were a combination of magnetically selected CD45RO+ cells and CCR7-negative CD45RA+ effector memory (TemRA) cells. Blood was collected by leukapheresis, and PBMCs were isolated by Ficoll-Histopaque density gradient centrifugation and then cryopreserved in liquid nitrogen vapor phase. Purity and quantity of every magnetically sorted T cell population were checked by analytical flow cytometry. Each sorted fraction had its genomic DNA isolated and then quantified by UV absorbance on a Nanodrop 2000c.

TCR CDR3 regions were amplified from genomic DNA by multiplex PCR using the deep immunoSEQ assay. Genomic DNA extracted from each cell subset was distributed evenly over all wells of several immunoSEQ 96-well plates, and each plate served as one replicate. Each replicate PCR for sorted subsets received approximately 220 ng genomic DNA, equal to roughly 30,000 T cell genomes. Purified libraries were quantified with a Qubit 3.0 fluorometer, sized on a Bioanalyzer 2100, and re-quantified with the KAPA Library Quantification kit. Every immunoSEQ 96-well plate was sequenced on a separate single-read 150-cycle Illumina NextSeq 550 flow cell. Processing in the source paper ran as follows. Because the immunoSEQ output held only junctional sequences and lacked quality scores, the filtering could not match the filtering applied to full-length reads. Sequences were annotated with PyIR, a Python wrapper for IgBLAST v1.9, using IMGT germline references to assign V/J genes and CDR3. Any read was removed if the V/J assignment was weak (E-value above 1e-6), the CDR3 was missing, or the read contained stop codons, out-of-frame junctions, or ambiguous translated residues. V3J clonotypes were defined as sequences sharing the same inferred V gene, J gene, and CDR3 amino acid sequence. Percentage overlap between repertoires was computed as shared unique clonotypes divided by the size of the smaller repertoire. RTK rarefaction, the Chao1 estimator, and Recon v2.1 estimates of unobserved clonotypes were used to assess repertoire richness. OLGA was used to compute generation probabilities for all TCRbeta clonotypes that the gDNA method yielded from a handful of donors. TCRdb provides this immuneACCESS table in a form limited to in-frame rearrangements. Some clones are lacking; in checked studies, under half of them reflect an unresolved V gene, and why the rest are absent is not known. That table gives V, J and clone size, and the DNA gave D and trimming. Across this sample there are some 690,000 clones, with 80% to 95% seen only once. The biggest ten clones account for 34% of the sample.

With respect to this clone: It has no known antigen specificity. No base quality values were provided; no much bigger clone lies one nucleotide off.

The receptor chain draws on TRBV19 and TRBJ1-1; the D gene cannot be resolved reliably. This clonotype was obtained from a man aged 18 to 30 in good health. Some clones in this sample may be carry-over from other donors' samples. Sequences were obtained from memory CD8+ T cells from PBMCs. Interpreted using the paper, the cell subset or site label stands for: CD45RO+ cells pooled with CCR7-negative TemRA cells. The DNA sequence follows: TGTGCCAGTAGTATAGTCCCCCGGGCCATGAACACTGAAGCTTTCTTT. Translated, this is CASSIVPRAMNTEAFF.